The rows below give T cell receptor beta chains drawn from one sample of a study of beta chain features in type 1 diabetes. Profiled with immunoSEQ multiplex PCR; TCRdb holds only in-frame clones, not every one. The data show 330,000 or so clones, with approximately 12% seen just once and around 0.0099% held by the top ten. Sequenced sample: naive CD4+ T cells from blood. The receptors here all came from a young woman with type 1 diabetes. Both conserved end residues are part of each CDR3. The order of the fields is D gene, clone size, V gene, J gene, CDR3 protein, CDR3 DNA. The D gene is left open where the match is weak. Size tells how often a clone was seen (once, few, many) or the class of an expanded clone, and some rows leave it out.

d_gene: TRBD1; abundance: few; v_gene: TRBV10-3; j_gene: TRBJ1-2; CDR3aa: CAISETGTGSGTF; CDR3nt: TGTGCCATCAGTGAAACTGGGACAGGGTCGGGCACCTTC
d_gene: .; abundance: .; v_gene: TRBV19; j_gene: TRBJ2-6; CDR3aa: CASSPISGGANVLTF; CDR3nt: TGTGCCAGTAGCCCCATTAGTGGTGGGGCCAACGTCCTGACTTTC
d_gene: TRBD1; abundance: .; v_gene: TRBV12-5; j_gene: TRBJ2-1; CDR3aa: CASGPGQAYNEQFF; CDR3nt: TGTGCTAGTGGTCCCGGACAGGCCTACAATGAGCAGTTCTTC
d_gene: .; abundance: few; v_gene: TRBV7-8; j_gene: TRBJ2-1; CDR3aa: CASSPSGGNEQFF; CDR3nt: TGTGCCAGCAGCCCTAGTGGTGGGAATGAGCAGTTCTTC
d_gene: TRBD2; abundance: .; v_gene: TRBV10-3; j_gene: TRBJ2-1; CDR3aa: CAIKLAGEGGNEQFF; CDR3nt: TGTGCCATCAAGCTAGCGGGAGAAGGGGGCAATGAGCAGTTCTTC
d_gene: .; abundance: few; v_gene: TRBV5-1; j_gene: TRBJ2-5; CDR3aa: CASSKYRRETQYF; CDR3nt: TGCGCCAGCAGCAAATACCGCCGGGAGACCCAGTACTTC
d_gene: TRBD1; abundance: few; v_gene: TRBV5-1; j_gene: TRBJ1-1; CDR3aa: CASSIGQGNTEAFF; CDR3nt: TGCGCCAGCAGCATCGGACAGGGAAACACTGAAGCTTTCTTT
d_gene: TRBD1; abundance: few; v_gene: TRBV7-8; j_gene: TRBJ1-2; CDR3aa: CASSFDRGQFYGYTF; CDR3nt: TGTGCCAGCAGCTTCGACAGGGGACAGTTCTATGGCTACACCTTC
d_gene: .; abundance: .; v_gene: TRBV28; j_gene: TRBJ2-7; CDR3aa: CASRTTGAYEQYF; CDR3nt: TGTGCCAGCAGAACGACAGGCGCCTACGAGCAGTACTTC
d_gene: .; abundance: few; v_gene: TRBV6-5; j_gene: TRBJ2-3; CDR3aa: CASSLGGQVDTQYF; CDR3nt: TGTGCCAGCAGTTTAGGAGGCCAGGTAGATACGCAGTATTTT
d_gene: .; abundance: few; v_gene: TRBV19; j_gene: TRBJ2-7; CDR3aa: CASSTYGYEQYF; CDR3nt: TGTGCCAGTAGTACGTACGGCTACGAGCAGTACTTC
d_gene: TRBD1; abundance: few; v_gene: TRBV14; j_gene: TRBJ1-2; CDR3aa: CASRDSGSGGTGYTF; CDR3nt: TGTGCCAGCAGGGACTCCGGATCAGGGGGCACTGGCTACACCTTC
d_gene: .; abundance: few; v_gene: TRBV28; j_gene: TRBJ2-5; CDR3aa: CASRIPGSKETQYF; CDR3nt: TGTGCCAGCAGGATCCCGGGGTCAAAAGAGACCCAGTACTTC
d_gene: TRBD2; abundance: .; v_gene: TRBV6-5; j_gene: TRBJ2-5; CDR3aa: CASRPVAGGKETQYF; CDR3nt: TGTGCCAGCAGACCCGTAGCGGGGGGAAAAGAGACCCAGTACTTC
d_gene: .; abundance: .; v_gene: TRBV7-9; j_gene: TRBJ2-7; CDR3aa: CASSRDKGRYEQYF; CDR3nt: TGTGCCAGCAGCAGAGACAAGGGGAGGTACGAGCAGTACTTC
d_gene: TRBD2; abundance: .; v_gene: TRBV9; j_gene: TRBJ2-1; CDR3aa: CASSVGPGLAPNEQFF; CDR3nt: TGTGCCAGCAGCGTAGGTCCGGGACTAGCCCCCAATGAGCAGTTCTTC
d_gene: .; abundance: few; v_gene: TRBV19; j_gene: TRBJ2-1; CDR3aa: CASSIGRTLNPYNEQFF; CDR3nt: TGTGCCAGTAGTATAGGTAGAACCCTTAACCCCTACAATGAGCAGTTCTTC
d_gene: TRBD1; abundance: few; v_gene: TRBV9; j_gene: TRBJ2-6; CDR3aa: CASSVGVGTESSGANVLTF; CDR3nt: TGTGCCAGCAGCGTAGGTGTAGGGACAGAAAGCTCTGGGGCCAACGTCCTGACTTTC
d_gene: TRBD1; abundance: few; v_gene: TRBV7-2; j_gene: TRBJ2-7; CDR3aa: CASSDQGALSYEQYF; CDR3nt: TGTGCCAGCAGCGATCAGGGGGCCCTCTCCTACGAGCAGTACTTC
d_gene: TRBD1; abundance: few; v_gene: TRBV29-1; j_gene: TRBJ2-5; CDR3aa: CSVSKGQGAGETQYF; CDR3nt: TGCAGCGTTAGTAAGGGACAGGGGGCTGGCGAGACCCAGTACTTC
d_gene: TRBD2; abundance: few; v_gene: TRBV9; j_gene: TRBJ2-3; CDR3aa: CASSFGLAGDTQYF; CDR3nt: TGTGCCAGCAGCTTTGGACTAGCGGGGGATACGCAGTATTTT
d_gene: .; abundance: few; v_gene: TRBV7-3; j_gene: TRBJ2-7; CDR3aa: CAGWGGLYF; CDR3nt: TGTGCCGGGTGGGGGGGCCTGTACTTC
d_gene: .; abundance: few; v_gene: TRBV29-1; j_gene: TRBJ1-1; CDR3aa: CSVLGGYVTEAFF; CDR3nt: TGCAGCGTTTTGGGGGGGTACGTCACTGAAGCTTTCTTT
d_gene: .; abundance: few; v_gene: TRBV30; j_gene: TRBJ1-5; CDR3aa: CAWSVGILFGGNQPQHF; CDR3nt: TGTGCCTGGAGTGTCGGTATCCTTTTTGGAGGCAATCAGCCCCAGCATTTT
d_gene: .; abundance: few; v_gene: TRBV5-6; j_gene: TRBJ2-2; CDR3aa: CASRTGVLGELFF; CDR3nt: TGTGCCAGCAGGACGGGGGTTCTTGGGGAGCTGTTTTTT
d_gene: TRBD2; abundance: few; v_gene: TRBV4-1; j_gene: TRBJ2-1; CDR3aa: CASSQVWLAGGSNEQFF; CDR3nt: TGCGCCAGCAGCCAAGTATGGCTAGCGGGGGGATCCAATGAGCAGTTCTTC
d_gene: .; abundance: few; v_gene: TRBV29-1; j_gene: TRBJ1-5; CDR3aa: CSVAIGRSAGEPQHF; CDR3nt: TGCAGCGTTGCAATCGGGCGCAGTGCAGGGGAGCCCCAGCATTTT
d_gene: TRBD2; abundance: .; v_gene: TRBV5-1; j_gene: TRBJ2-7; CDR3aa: CASSRTSGSLPPEQYF; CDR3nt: TGCGCCAGCAGCCGGACCAGCGGGAGCCTCCCTCCCGAGCAGTACTTC
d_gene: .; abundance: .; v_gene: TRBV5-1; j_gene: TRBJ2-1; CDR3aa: CASSLAGLNEQFF; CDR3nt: TGCGCCAGCAGCTTGGCCGGACTAAATGAGCAGTTCTTC
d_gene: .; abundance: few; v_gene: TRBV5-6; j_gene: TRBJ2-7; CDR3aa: CASSRRGVTYEQYF; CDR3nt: TGTGCCAGCAGCCGACGCGGGGTTACCTACGAGCAGTACTTC
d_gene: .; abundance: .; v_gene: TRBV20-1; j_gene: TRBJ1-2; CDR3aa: CSARFARGYTF; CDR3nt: TGCAGTGCTAGATTTGCTCGGGGCTACACCTTC
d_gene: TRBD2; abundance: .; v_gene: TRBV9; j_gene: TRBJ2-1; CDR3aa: CASRAGGGNEQFF; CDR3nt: TGTGCCAGCAGGGCCGGGGGGGGAAATGAGCAGTTCTTC
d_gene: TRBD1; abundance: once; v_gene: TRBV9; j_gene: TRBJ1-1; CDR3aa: CASSGGGQGNEAFF; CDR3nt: TGTGCCAGCAGCGGGGGGGGACAGGGAAATGAAGCTTTCTTT